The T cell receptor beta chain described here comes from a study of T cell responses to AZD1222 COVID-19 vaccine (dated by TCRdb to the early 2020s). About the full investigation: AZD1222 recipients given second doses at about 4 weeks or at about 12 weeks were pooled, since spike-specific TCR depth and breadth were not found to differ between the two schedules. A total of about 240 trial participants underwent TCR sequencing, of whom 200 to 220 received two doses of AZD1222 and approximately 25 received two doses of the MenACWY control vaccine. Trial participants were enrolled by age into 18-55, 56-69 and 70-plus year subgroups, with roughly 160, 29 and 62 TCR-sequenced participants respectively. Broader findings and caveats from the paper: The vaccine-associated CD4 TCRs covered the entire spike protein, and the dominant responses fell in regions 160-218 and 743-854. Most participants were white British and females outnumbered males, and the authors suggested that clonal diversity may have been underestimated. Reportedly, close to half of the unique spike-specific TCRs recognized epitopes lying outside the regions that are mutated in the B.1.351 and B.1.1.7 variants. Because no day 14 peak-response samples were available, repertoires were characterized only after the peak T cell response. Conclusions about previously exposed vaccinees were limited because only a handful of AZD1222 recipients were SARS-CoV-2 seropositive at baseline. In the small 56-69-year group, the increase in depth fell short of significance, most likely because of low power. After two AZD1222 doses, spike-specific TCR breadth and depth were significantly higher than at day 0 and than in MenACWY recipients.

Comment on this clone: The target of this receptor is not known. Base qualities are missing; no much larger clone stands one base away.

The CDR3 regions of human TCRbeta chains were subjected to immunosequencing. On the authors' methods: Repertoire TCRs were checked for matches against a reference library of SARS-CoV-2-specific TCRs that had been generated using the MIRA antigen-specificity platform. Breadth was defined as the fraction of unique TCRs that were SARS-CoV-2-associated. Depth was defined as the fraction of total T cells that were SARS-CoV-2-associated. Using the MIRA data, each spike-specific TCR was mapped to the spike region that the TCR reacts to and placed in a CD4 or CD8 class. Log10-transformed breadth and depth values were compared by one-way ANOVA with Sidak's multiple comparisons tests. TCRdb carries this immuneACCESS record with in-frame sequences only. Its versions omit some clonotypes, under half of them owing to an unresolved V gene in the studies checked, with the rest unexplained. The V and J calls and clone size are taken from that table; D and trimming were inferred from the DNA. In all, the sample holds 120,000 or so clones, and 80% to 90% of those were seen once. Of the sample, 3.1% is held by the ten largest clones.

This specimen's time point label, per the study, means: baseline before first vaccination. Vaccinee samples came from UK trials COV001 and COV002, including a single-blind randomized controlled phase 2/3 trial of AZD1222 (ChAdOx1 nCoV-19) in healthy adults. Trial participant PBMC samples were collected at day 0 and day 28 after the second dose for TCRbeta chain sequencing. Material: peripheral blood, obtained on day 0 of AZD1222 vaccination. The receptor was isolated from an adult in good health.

The DNA sequence is as follows: TGTGCCAGCAGTTTACAGGGTTATGGCTACACCTTC. Its protein reads: CASSLQGYGYTF. The chain is assembled from TRBV28 and TRBJ1-2, with a weak D call of TRBD1 (5 bases match). The CDR3, cysteine through phenylalanine, is 12 amino acids long. CDR3 DNA is the only sequence kept; it has 36 bases, read in frame from the first base. Cut back by 2 bases and 5 bases, the V and J ends lie 6 bases apart. As encoded in the germline V gene, CDR1 is MDHEN while CDR2 is SYDVKM.